The 32 T cell receptor beta chains given below trace back to one sample, sequenced in a study of patients and donors after allogeneic stem cell transplantation (TCRdb year 2020). Library prep was done by RT-PCR. Sequenced on a NextSeq 550. TCRdb ran its own pipeline on the public reads, namely fastp trimming at Q25 and MiXCR clone calling, and kept in-frame beta chains. A single entry per CDR3 protein holds the most common genes and DNA from its merged rows. This sample has some 880,000 distinct CDR3 sequences in its table, and 15% to 20% of those were observed once. Jointly, the top ten make up around 6% of the sample. The sequenced material came from blood, either unsorted or a sorted T cell fraction (not recorded which). Every receptor here comes from a human donor who was either an allogeneic HSCT recipient or a stem cell or donor lymphocyte infusion donor (not recorded which). It is not recorded whose cells these are; they may come from a transplant donor.

This clonotype was detected only a few times. The DNA of the CDR3 is TGCGCCAGCAGCTTGTCATCCGGGTTGCAAGAGACCCAGTACTTC. It yields the protein CASSLSSGLQETQYF. This chain connects TRBV5-1 to TRBJ2-5; no reliable D call. Germline V lookup: CDR1 SGHRS, CDR2 YFSETQ. The CDR3 covers 15 residues. Trimming stripped 1 base from V and 2 bases from J, with 12 bases between.

This chain joins TRBV27 and TRBJ2-3, with unresolved D. CDR3 size: 13 residues. V was cut by 3 bases and J by 6 bases, with 10 bases left in between. Germline-derived CDR1 and CDR2 are MNHEY and SMNVEV (reference sequence). The CDR3 region has the DNA TGTGCCAGCAGTTTGTGGATGGCGGATACGCAGTATTTT. Amino acids: CASSLWMADTQYF.

This clonotype was counted a few times. The genes are TRBV27 and TRBJ1-6; 8 nucleotides agree with TRBD1. V was pared by 2 bases and J by 9 bases, with 3 bases of the junction left unmatched. CDR1 MNHEY and CDR2 SMNVEV come from the germline V gene (reference sequence). The CDR3 runs 14 residues. This CDR3 is CASSLGTGVSPLHF. The CDR3 DNA sequence: TGTGCCAGCAGTTTAGGGACAGGAGTTTCACCCCTCCACTTT.

The gene calls are TRBV9 and TRBJ2-2; no clear D gene. The ends were cut back, 0 bases at V and 7 bases at J, with 19 bases in the middle. Germline loops: CDR1 SGDLS, CDR2 YYNGEE. This CDR3 is built from 17 residues. The CDR3 coding sequence is TGTGCCAGCAGCGTAGACCCCCGCGCATGGGGTGGCGGGGAGCTGTTTTTT. Translated: CASSVDPRAWGGGELFF.

The chain employs TRBV3-1 and TRBJ2-1; 7 bases map to TRBD2. The J segment lost 4 bases and the V segment lost 4 bases, leaving 10 bases of the junction unmatched. The germline gives CDR1 LGHDT, CDR2 YNNKEL (reference sequence). CDR3 size: 16 residues. The chain's CDR3 is CASSRAVGGGYNEQFF. In DNA, the CDR3 is TGTGCCAGCAGCCGCGCAGTGGGGGGGGGATACAATGAGCAGTTCTTC.

The V gene is TRBV13, the J gene TRBJ2-1; the D is unclear. Germline V gives CDR1 PRHDT, CDR2 FYEKMQ (reference sequence). The CDR3 is 12 residues long. V was trimmed by 5 bases and J by 9 bases, leaving 11 bases between them. The CDR3 sequence is CASSPLGSEQFF. CDR3 DNA sequence: TGTGCCAGCAGCCCCCTTGGCAGTGAGCAGTTCTTC.

The rearrangement links TRBV30 to TRBJ2-1; maybe TRBD1 (6 bases). Per the germline V gene, CDR1 is GTSNPN and CDR2 is SVGIG (reference sequence). CDR3 length: 11 amino acids. The ends were cut back, 4 bases at V and 9 bases at J, with 10 bases in the middle. CDR3 amino acids: CAWTGVGEQFF. The CDR3 DNA reads TGTGCCTGGACAGGGGTAGGTGAGCAGTTCTTC.

This rearrangement joins TRBV5-1 to TRBJ2-7; the D gene is possibly TRBD1 (5 bases). The CDR3 totals 17 residues. Trimming stripped 0 bases from V and 7 bases from J, with 23 bases between. Germline lookup yields CDR1 SGHRS and CDR2 YFSETQ. The chain's CDR3 is CASSLAPGQGKGWEQYF. The CDR3 DNA follows: TGCGCCAGCAGCTTGGCCCCCGGGCAGGGAAAGGGTTGGGAGCAGTACTTC.

This clonotype was detected only a few times. The gene calls are TRBV4-2 and TRBJ2-3; D might be TRBD2 (5 bases). The V gene's germline CDR1 is LGHNA and CDR2 YNFKEQ. The CDR3 spans 11 residues. The ends were cut back, 4 bases at V and 15 bases at J, with 14 bases in the middle. For the CDR3, the DNA is TGTGCCAGCAGCCCGGGTGGGGAGATTTATTTT. Its translation: CASSPGGEIYF.

The chain links TRBV20-1 to TRBJ2-7; 14 positions agree with TRBD2. With V trimmed by 3 bases and J by 6 bases, 7 bases remained unmatched. The length of the CDR3 is 15 residues. The germline gives CDR1 DFQATT, CDR2 SNEGSKA (reference sequence). The CDR3 DNA reads as TGCAGTGCTAGCCCGGGACTAGCGGGGGAGAGCGAGCAGTACTTC. Translated, it gives CSASPGLAGESEQYF.

The gene calls are TRBV9 and TRBJ2-1; 9 bases agree with TRBD2. Germline CDR1 SGDLS, CDR2 YYNGEE. V trimming: 3 bases; J trimming: 6 bases; junction bases outside the gene matches: 4. This CDR3 spans 14 amino acids. The CDR3 DNA sequence: TGTGCCAGCAGCGGGGTAGCGGGAGCCAATGAGCAGTTCTTC. Translation: CASSGVAGANEQFF.

This clonotype was counted only a few times. This chain joins TRBV11-3 and TRBJ2-1, with TRBD2 matching 9 bases. This CDR3 is 15 amino acids long. V trimming: 5 bases; J trimming: 4 bases; junction bases outside the gene matches: 6. Per the germline V gene, CDR1 is SGHNT and CDR2 is YENEEA. This CDR3 reads CASSIAGEVYNEQFF. CDR3 DNA: TGTGCCAGCAGCATAGCGGGAGAGGTTTACAATGAGCAGTTCTTC.

At least ten counts were recorded for this clonotype. CDR3 in amino acids: CASSVALGTNNYGYTF. CDR3 coding DNA: TGTGCCAGCAGCGTAGCTCTCGGAACGAATAACTATGGCTACACCTTC. The rearrangement joins TRBV9 to TRBJ1-2, with no clear D. Germline-derived CDR1 and CDR2 are SGDLS and YYNGEE. CDR3 length: 16 amino acids. Trimming took off 0 bases at V and 1 base at J, with 13 bases between the two ends.

This clonotype was seen ten or more times. The chain recombines TRBV4-2 with TRBJ1-5; no definite D call. Germline loops: CDR1 LGHNA, CDR2 YNFKEQ. The CDR3 loop spans 12 amino acids. The V end was cut by 1 base, the J end by 7 bases, with 5 bases between. This CDR3 is CASSQAKQPQHF. The CDR3 bases are TGTGCCAGCAGCCAAGCAAAACAGCCCCAGCATTTT.

This rearrangement joins TRBV7-9 to TRBJ2-5, with TRBD2 as a possible D gene (6 bases). Germline V gene data show CDR1 as SEHNR and CDR2 as FQNEAQ (reference sequence). The CDR3 has 16 amino acids. V lost 5 bases to trimming and J lost 1 base, with 17 bases between them. DNA for the CDR3: TGTGCCAGCAGCCCTGGGCCCCTCGGGGGCCAAGAGACCCAGTACTTC. Protein: CASSPGPLGGQETQYF.

The V call is TRBV6-2 or TRBV6-3, the J call TRBJ1-2; no clear D. Trimming took 6 bases from V and 0 from J, leaving 14 bases between them. The germline V gene has CDR1 MNHEY and CDR2 SVGEGT. The CDR3 loop spans 15 amino acids. In DNA, the CDR3 is TGTGCCAGCAGCCCGACGGCTTCCCCTAACTATGGCTACACCTTC. As protein: CASSPTASPNYGYTF.

The table lists this clonotype with many counts. The genes are TRBV12-3 or TRBV12-4 and TRBJ2-7; possibly TRBD1 or TRBD2 for D (5 bases each). The V end lost 6 bases, the J end lost 4 bases, and 13 bases lay between the germline ends. The CDR3 extends over 13 amino acids. DNA of the CDR3: TGTGCCAGCAGCCCCGGGACCCGATACGAGCAGTACTTC. It encodes CASSPGTRYEQYF.

This clonotype was recorded a few times. A read error may be the cause here, since a much bigger clone is one base away. This rearrangement joins TRBV5-4 to TRBJ1-1; no reliable D call. Germline V gives CDR1 SGHNT, CDR2 YYREEE (reference sequence). The V gene lost 6 bases and the J gene lost 1 base, with 4 bases spanning the gap. This CDR3 region has 11 residues. CDR3 region: CASTKNTEAFF. The CDR3 DNA reads as TGTGCCAGCACCAAGAACACTGAAGCTTTCTTT.

The chain couples TRBV7-2 to TRBJ2-7, with 9 bases matching TRBD2. The CDR3 totals 13 residues. Trimming took 5 bases from V and 5 from J; bases not matched to a gene: 4. Germline V lookup: CDR1 SGHTA, CDR2 FQGNSA. CDR3 sequence reads: CASSPGLANEQYF. The DNA for the CDR3 is TGTGCCAGCAGCCCGGGACTAGCAAACGAGCAGTACTTC.

The gene calls are TRBV7-3 and TRBJ2-3, with 8 bases aligning to TRBD2. The CDR3 totals 16 residues. Germline lookup yields CDR1 SGHTA and CDR2 FQGTGA. V gave up 5 bases and J gave up 4 bases; unmatched junction bases: 11. The CDR3 coding sequence is TGTGCCAGCAGCAGAGACTCCGGGACTAGGGCAGATACGCAGTATTTT. As protein: CASSRDSGTRADTQYF.

This clonotype showed up just a few times. The chain has TRBV6-5 and TRBJ2-7, with TRBD1 identical over 7 bases. The CDR3 extends over 15 amino acids. Germline V lookup: CDR1 MNHEY, CDR2 SVGAGI. The V gene end was trimmed by 2 bases and the J gene end by 1 base; junction bases not matched to a gene: 5. The CDR3 sequence: CASSYEGTDSYEQYF. The DNA of the CDR3 is TGTGCCAGCAGTTACGAGGGGACAGATTCCTACGAGCAGTACTTC.

This chain joins TRBV24-1 and TRBJ1-2; 9 bases line up with TRBD1. Germline trimming cut 1 base from V and 6 bases from J; bases unmatched to any gene: 5. Germline CDR1 and CDR2: KGHDR and SFDVKD. This CDR3 comprises 15 residues. The CDR3 reads CATSDLTGGWDGYTF. For the CDR3, the DNA is TGTGCCACCAGTGATTTAACAGGGGGCTGGGATGGCTACACCTTC.

The chain links TRBV5-1 to TRBJ2-7, with D possibly matching TRBD1 (5 bases). The CDR3 sequence is 15 residues long. Germline CDR1 reads SGHRS; CDR2 reads YFSETQ. Trimming left V 7 bases short and J 0 bases short, with 17 bases between. The CDR3 protein is CASRLGAELSYEQYF. The CDR3 DNA sequence: TGCGCCAGCCGCCTTGGGGCGGAGCTCTCCTACGAGCAGTACTTC.

This chain links TRBV12-3 or TRBV12-4 with TRBJ2-5; no definite D call. The V and J ends lost 2 bases and 5 bases respectively, with 6 bases between them. The CDR3 sequence is 12 residues long. Written as DNA, the CDR3 is TGTGCCAGCAGTTTACAGTCCGAGACCCAGTACTTC. Its protein is CASSLQSETQYF.

This clonotype was recorded at least ten times. The chain has TRBV7-8 and TRBJ2-3; D possibly matches TRBD1 or TRBD2 (5 bases each). The CDR3 spans 15 residues. Germline loops: CDR1 SGHVS, CDR2 FQNEAQ. Trimming removed 3 bases from V and 4 bases from J, with 14 bases in between. CDR3 loop: CASSLRGGSSDTQYF. In DNA form, the CDR3 reads TGTGCCAGCAGCTTGAGGGGCGGCTCTTCAGATACGCAGTATTTT. Full variable domain (rest looked up from reference TRBV7-8 and TRBJ2-3): GAGVSQSPRYKVAKRGQDVALRCDPISGHVSLFWYQQALGQGPEFLTYFQNEAQLDKSGLPSDRFFAERPEGSVSTLKIQRTQQEDSAVYLCASSLRGGSSDTQYFGPGTRLTVL.

This chain uses TRBV18 with TRBJ2-7; TRBD2 agrees at 7 bases. With V trimmed by 2 bases and J by 6 bases, 10 bases remained unmatched. From germline, CDR1 is KGHSH and CDR2 LQKENI. The CDR3 covers 15 residues. As DNA, the CDR3 is TGTGCCAGCTCACCAGATCCGACGGGAGGAGGCGAGCAGTACTTC. This sequence encodes CASSPDPTGGGEQYF.

The CDR3 loop is CASMVNWGGYEQYF. CDR3 nucleotide sequence: TGTGCCAGCATGGTAAATTGGGGGGGCTACGAGCAGTACTTC. The rearrangement links TRBV6-1 to TRBJ2-7; 7 nucleotides agree with TRBD2. J gave up 3 bases and V 7 bases, and 9 bases lay outside the gene matches. The germline V gene encodes CDR1 MNHNS and CDR2 SASEGT. The CDR3 spans 14 residues.

This clonotype showed up just a few times. The rearrangement links TRBV11-2 to TRBJ1-2; D is perhaps TRBD1 (6 bases). The CDR3 sequence is 18 residues long. The V end lost 4 bases, the J end lost 3 bases, and 24 bases lay between the germline ends. The V gene's germline CDR1 is SGHAT and CDR2 FQNNGV. CDR3 in DNA: TGTGCCAGCAGCTCGGCACCAAAACAGGCGACAGGCGACTATGGCTACACCTTC. Its protein product is CASSSAPKQATGDYGYTF.

The genes are TRBV9 and TRBJ2-1, with 9 bases fitting TRBD2. The CDR3 sequence is 17 residues long. CDR1 SGDLS and CDR2 YYNGEE come from the germline V gene. The V segment lost 3 bases and the J segment 5 bases; nucleotides outside the gene matches: 12. The CDR3 DNA is TGTGCCAGCAGCGCCCCCGGTAGCGGGGGCAGCGACAATGAGCAGTTCTTC. This translates into CASSAPGSGGSDNEQFF.

This clonotype has only a few counts. The CDR3 here is CASSPPSGRATNYGYTF. The CDR3 nucleotides are TGTGCCAGCAGCCCCCCTTCAGGGAGGGCTACTAACTATGGCTACACCTTC. V gene TRBV7-9 combines with J gene TRBJ1-2, with D perhaps matching TRBD1 (5 bases). Germline CDR1 SEHNR, CDR2 FQNEAQ (reference sequence). V lost 5 bases to trimming and J lost 0 bases, with 19 bases between them. The length of the CDR3 is 17 residues.

The V call is TRBV20-1, the J call TRBJ2-5; 14 nucleotides line up with TRBD2. There are 15 residues in the CDR3. The V gene end was trimmed by 6 bases and the J gene end by 3 bases; junction bases not matched to a gene: 6. Looked up from germline, CDR1 is DFQATT and CDR2 is SNEGSKA (reference sequence). CDR3 sequence reads: CSAGTSGRGEETQYF. The CDR3 DNA reads as TGCAGTGCCGGGACTAGCGGGAGAGGCGAAGAGACCCAGTACTTC.

This clonotype was counted between two and nine times. This chain links TRBV20-1 with TRBJ2-7, with 8 bases identical to TRBD2. The CDR3 covers 15 residues. V shed 2 bases and J 2 bases; nucleotides not matched to a gene: 8. Germline V CDR1 and CDR2: DFQATT, SNEGSKA (reference sequence). The CDR3 bases are TGCAGTGCTAGATCCATAGGGACTAGAGCCTACGAGCAGTACTTC. This gives the protein CSARSIGTRAYEQYF.